This is a list of T cell receptor beta chains from one sample in a study of cytomegalovirus exposure and HLA in healthy donors. Data came from immunoSEQ multiplex PCR; TCRdb stores just in-frame clones and leaves some out. The data contain about 140,000 clones, roughly 79% of them singletons. The sequenced sample consisted of PBMCs. The source of these receptors is a man in his late teens or twenties in good health and CMV-seronegative. Each CDR3 is given with its conserved first and last residue.

len	v_gene	j_gene	CDR3aa
11	TRBV27	TRBJ1-1	CASLGAAEAFF
13	TRBV11-3	TRBJ1-2	CASSRSTGSGYTF
12	TRBV10-3	TRBJ2-5	CAIGQVQETQYF
18	TRBV7-9	TRBJ1-5	CASSDSAETGAGNQPQHF
14	TRBV14	TRBJ1-4	CASSQTSGTEKLFF
16	TRBV4-2	TRBJ1-6	CASSPTSQDINSPLHF
15	TRBV5-5	TRBJ2-3	CASSLTQGHTDTQYF
16	TRBV11-2	TRBJ2-3	CASSSGEGLAIPTQYF
12	TRBV29-1	TRBJ1-2	CSVVFQDYGYTF
14	TRBV5-6	TRBJ1-6	CASSAPGQLSPLHF
15	TRBV5-6	TRBJ1-1	CASSLDWAANTEAFF
16	TRBV7-2	TRBJ1-2	CASSLRATGTINGYTF
14	TRBV6-6	TRBJ2-3	CASSYSARTDTQYF
15	TRBV30	TRBJ2-5	CAWSVRDRASETQYF
15	TRBV5-4	TRBJ2-5	CASTGPGTGQETQYF
15	TRBV15	TRBJ2-7	CATSRGSDSSYEQYF
15	TRBV5-1	TRBJ1-1	CASSLDAGETTEAFF